What follows are 27 T cell receptor beta chains derived from one specimen sequenced in a study of blood T cells in healthy people across ages. For the second PCR, which ran for roughly 6 to 12 cycles, a sample-barcoded 5' primer and a J-beta primer mix were used. MiXCR was run by TCRdb on the 5' RACE reads, yielding one entry per CDR3 protein. Here the sample spans about 1.4 million distinct CDR3 sequences, approximately 59% being singletons. The sequenced sample was blood. These receptors all stem from a man younger than 35 in good health.

The chain recombines TRBV4-3 with TRBJ2-2, with D unclear. The CDR3 runs 16 residues. Germline V CDR1 and CDR2: LGHNA, YSLEER. The V end was cut by 4 bases, the J end by 0 bases, with 12 bases between. The DNA for the CDR3 is TGCGCCAGCAGCCCCCACCCAGGAACGAACACCGGGGAGCTGTTTTTT. Translation: CASSPHPGTNTGELFF.

The chain combines TRBV6-2 or TRBV6-3 with TRBJ2-1; 13 nucleotides line up with TRBD2. V gave up 6 bases and J gave up 3 bases; unmatched junction bases: 8. This CDR3 has 17 amino acids. Germline V gene sequence: CDR1 MNHEY, CDR2 SVGEGT. The CDR3 is CASRRLAGGGLYNEQFF. The CDR3 coding sequence is TGTGCCAGCAGACGACTAGCGGGGGGTGGCCTCTACAATGAGCAGTTCTTC.

The CDR3, as DNA: TGTGCCAGTAGGCCGAGGGCGCAGTCCGGAGATACGCAGTATTTT. Its protein is CASRPRAQSGDTQYF. The rearrangement links TRBV19 to TRBJ2-3; D is perhaps TRBD2 (5 bases). The CDR3 runs to 15 residues. Germline-derived CDR1 and CDR2 are LNHDA and SQIVND (reference sequence). The germline V and J ends were trimmed by 6 bases and 5 bases, with 18 bases remaining between them.

This chain joins TRBV2 and TRBJ2-6, with D unclear. Germline V gene sequence: CDR1 SNHLY, CDR2 FYNNEI. The CDR3 loop spans 14 amino acids. Trimming took off 7 bases at V and 0 bases at J, with 7 bases between the two ends. The CDR3 loop reads CASNGLSGANVLTF. CDR3 DNA: TGTGCCAGCAATGGCCTCTCTGGGGCCAACGTCCTGACTTTC.

This clonotype turned up a few times. The chain joins TRBV13 to TRBJ1-2, with D uncertain. The germline CDR1 and CDR2 sequences are PRHDT and FYEKMQ (reference sequence). The CDR3 has 15 amino acids. With 7 bases removed from V and 0 bases from J, the gap between germline ends came to 15 bases. The CDR3 sequence is CASIEEGRANYGYTF. The CDR3 DNA reads as TGTGCCAGCATCGAGGAGGGTAGGGCTAACTATGGCTACACCTTC.

The V call is TRBV7-8, the J call TRBJ2-4, with no clear D. The last part of the DNA fits TRBJ2-7 better; the J call may be wrong. The CDR3 covers 14 residues. Germline loops: CDR1 SGHVS, CDR2 FQNEAQ. This CDR3 reads CASSPPRGSYEQYF. In nucleotides, the CDR3 is TGTGCCAGCAGCCCCCCCCGAGGTAGCTACGAGCAGTACTTC.

In the case of this clonotype: A junction boundary mismatches the germline segment, possibly from a read error. J is TRBJ2-7 and V is TRBV7-9; TRBD1 matches at 9 bases. The CDR3 has 16 residues. Germline-derived CDR1 and CDR2 are SEHNR and FQNEAQ (reference sequence). CDR3 sequence reads: CASSSNPGTGSYERYF. The DNA of the CDR3 is TGTGCCAGCAGTTCGAACCCCGGGACAGGGTCCTACGAGCGGTACTTC.

The chain recombines TRBV2 with TRBJ2-7; a possible D gene is TRBD2 (7 bases). V gave up 1 base and J gave up 0 bases, with 13 bases separating them. The germline CDR1 and CDR2 sequences are SNHLY and FYNNEI. The CDR3 has 16 residues. CDR3: CASSEDVGGRSYEQYF. The CDR3 nucleotides read TGTGCCAGCAGTGAAGACGTCGGGGGGCGCTCCTACGAGCAGTACTTC.

The chain couples TRBV28 to TRBJ2-5, with a weak D call TRBD1 (6 bases). V lost 2 bases and J lost 5, with 18 bases in between. The germline CDR1 and CDR2 sequences are MDHEN and SYDVKM. The CDR3 loop spans 16 amino acids. Here the CDR3 reads CASSLPLFGQRETQYF. The DNA of the CDR3 is TGTGCCAGCAGTTTACCCCTGTTCGGACAGCGGGAGACCCAGTACTTC. Combining the CDR3 with reference TRBV28 and TRBJ2-5 gives the whole variable domain DVKVTQSSRYLVKRTGEKVFLECVQDMDHENMFWYRQDPGLGLRLIYFSYDVKMKEKGDIPEGYSVSREKKERFSLILESASTNQTSMYLCASSLPLFGQRETQYFGPGTRLLVL.

The rearrangement uses TRBV6-1 and TRBJ1-4; TRBD1 agrees at 9 bases. The CDR3 contains 15 residues. J gave up 5 bases and V 2 bases, and 3 bases lay outside the gene matches. Germline V CDR1 and CDR2: MNHNS, SASEGT. Written as DNA, the CDR3 is TGTGCCAGCAGTGAAATAACAGGGGGCAATGAAAAACTGTTTTTT. Its protein is CASSEITGGNEKLFF.

The chain joins TRBV29-1 to TRBJ1-2; D is ambiguous. Germline V gene data show CDR1 as SQVTM and CDR2 as ANQGSEA. V was trimmed by 6 bases and J by 4 bases, leaving 6 bases between them. The CDR3 length is 10 residues. The CDR3 DNA reads TGCAGCGTGGAGGGCTATGGCTACACCTTC. It encodes CSVEGYGYTF.

The CDR3: CASSNPGGTSETQYF. The CDR3 DNA follows: TGTGCCAGCAGTAACCCGGGGGGGACGAGCGAGACCCAGTACTTC. This chain connects TRBV6-6 to TRBJ2-5; 8 bases map to TRBD2. The V gene's germline CDR1 is MNHNY and CDR2 SVGAGI (reference sequence). V gave up 5 bases and J gave up 5 bases; unmatched junction bases: 10. The CDR3 spans 15 residues.

V gene TRBV14 combines with J gene TRBJ2-1, with D tentatively TRBD1 (6 bases). The CDR3 contains 15 residues. The ends were cut back, 4 bases at V and 5 bases at J, with 15 bases in the middle. Germline V gives CDR1 SGHDN, CDR2 FVKESK. CDR3: CASSRGPRGNNEQFF. For the CDR3, the DNA is TGTGCCAGCAGCCGTGGACCCAGGGGCAACAATGAGCAGTTCTTC. Based on the CDR3 plus reference TRBV14 and TRBJ2-1, the full variable domain is EAGVTQFPSHSVIEKGQTVTLRCDPISGHDNLYWYRRVMGKEIKFLLHFVKESKQDESGMPNNRFLAERTGGTYSTLKVQPAELEDSGVYFCASSRGPRGNNEQFFGPGTRLTVL.

The J gene is TRBJ2-4, the V gene TRBV11-2; 8 bases are a match to TRBD2. The DNA end favors TRBJ2-7, so the J call may be wrong. This CDR3 spans 15 amino acids. From germline, CDR1 is SGHAT and CDR2 FQNNGV. DNA of the CDR3: TGTGCCAGCAGCTTAGAGACGGGGGGGCGCTACGAGCAGTACTTC. This translates into CASSLETGGRYEQYF.

The J gene is TRBJ2-3, the V gene TRBV10-3; possible D gene TRBD1, 6 bases. This CDR3 is built from 17 residues. Germline lookup yields CDR1 ENHRY and CDR2 SYGVKD. Deletions cut 1 base from V and 1 base from J, with 15 bases between. CDR3 region: CAISEFDRFEGTDTQYF. The CDR3 bases are TGTGCCATCAGTGAGTTTGACAGGTTTGAGGGCACAGATACGCAGTATTTT.

This chain joins TRBV4-1 and TRBJ2-3; 8 nucleotides line up with TRBD2. Germline CDR1 MGHRA, CDR2 YSYEKL. The V and J ends lost 1 base and 4 bases, in that order; junction bases with no gene match: 4. The CDR3 has 15 residues. The CDR3 sequence is CASSQAGGTADTQYF. The CDR3 DNA reads TGCGCCAGCAGCCAAGCGGGAGGGACCGCAGATACGCAGTATTTT.

This clonotype showed up many times. This chain uses TRBV20-1 with TRBJ2-7; 7 nucleotides line up with TRBD1. Trimming took 3 bases from V and 4 from J; bases not matched to a gene: 0. The V gene's germline CDR1 is DFQATT and CDR2 SNEGSKA (reference sequence). This CDR3 comprises 11 residues. For the CDR3, the DNA is TGCAGTGCTAGGACAGGGTACGAGCAGTACTTC. Translation gives CSARTGYEQYF.

This clonotype was counted only a few times. The CDR3 protein is CASSPHAEPNTEAFF. The CDR3 region has the DNA TGTGCCAGCAGCCCCCATGCGGAGCCTAACACTGAAGCTTTCTTT. The genes are TRBV7-2 and TRBJ1-1; no clear D. The V and J ends lost 5 bases and 2 bases respectively, with 15 bases between them. This CDR3 comprises 15 residues. Germline V gene data show CDR1 as SGHTA and CDR2 as FQGNSA.

The chain combines TRBV18 with TRBJ2-7; D is unclear. Germline CDR1 reads KGHSH; CDR2 reads LQKENI. Trimming removed 6 bases from V and 2 bases from J, with 17 bases in between. This CDR3 has 15 residues. The CDR3 here is CASSPERRPAYEQYF. The CDR3 DNA follows: TGTGCCAGCTCTCCAGAGAGACGGCCGGCCTACGAGCAGTACTTC.

This rearrangement joins TRBV20-1 to TRBJ2-7; D is unresolved. Germline CDR1 DFQATT, CDR2 SNEGSKA (reference sequence). The CDR3 sequence is 16 residues long. V was shortened by 0 bases and J by 0 bases, with 15 bases between the two germline ends. The CDR3 sequence: CSARDLRHLLSYEQYF. The CDR3, as DNA: TGCAGTGCTAGAGATCTCCGACATCTACTCTCCTACGAGCAGTACTTC.

This clonotype was seen just once. This chain joins TRBV5-6 and TRBJ2-1; 12 bases match TRBD2. The ends lost 3 bases at V and 6 bases at J; junction bases unmatched: 7. Germline V gene lookup returns CDR1 SGHDT and CDR2 YYEEEE. The CDR3 is 16 amino acids. CDR3 protein: CASSSTSGGNSNEQFF. For the CDR3, the DNA is TGTGCCAGCAGCTCTACTAGCGGGGGGAACTCCAATGAGCAGTTCTTC.

The V gene is TRBV5-1, the J gene TRBJ2-1; TRBD2 matches at 7 bases. Germline assignment: CDR1 SGHRS and CDR2 YFSETQ. Trimming removed 4 bases from V and 8 bases from J; junction bases left unmatched: 12. This CDR3 contains 15 residues. The CDR3 DNA reads TGCGCCAGCAGCGATATCGTTGGAGGGAGGGATGAGCAGTTCTTC. This sequence encodes CASSDIVGGRDEQFF.

This sequence joins TRBV29-1 and TRBJ2-3; weak D call: TRBD2 (5 bases). This CDR3 spans 14 amino acids. The V gene lost 4 bases and the J gene lost 1 base, with 12 bases spanning the gap. Per the germline V gene, CDR1 is SQVTM and CDR2 is ANQGSEA. The CDR3 reads CSVASGLRTDTQYF. Written as DNA, the CDR3 is TGCAGCGTTGCTTCTGGACTCCGCACAGATACGCAGTATTTT.

V gene TRBV29-1 combines with J gene TRBJ2-5, with 10 bases fitting TRBD1. From germline, CDR1 is SQVTM and CDR2 ANQGSEA. The CDR3 runs to 15 residues. V was clipped by 6 bases and J by 11 bases; unmatched bases: 18. The CDR3: CSVSGRGQGLYEQYF. CDR3 nucleotides: TGCAGCGTCTCGGGAAGGGGACAGGGGTTGTATGAGCAGTACTTC.

This clonotype was recorded only once. The chain has TRBV6-2 or TRBV6-3 and TRBJ1-5; 9 nucleotides agree with TRBD1. V trimming: 2 bases; J trimming: 9 bases; junction bases outside the gene matches: 8. CDR3 size: 15 residues. Germline CDR1 reads MNHEY; CDR2 reads SVGEGT. The chain's CDR3 is CASSYHRDRDWPQHF. The CDR3 DNA follows: TGTGCCAGCAGTTACCACCGGGACAGGGATTGGCCCCAGCATTTT.

The chain combines TRBV4-3 with TRBJ2-5; D gene uncertain. Germline loops: CDR1 LGHNA, CDR2 YSLEER. The CDR3 sequence is 11 residues long. The germline V and J ends were trimmed by 6 bases and 9 bases, with 11 bases remaining between them. The DNA for the CDR3 is TGCGCCAGCAGTCACGGTGATGCCCAGTACTTC. Translated: CASSHGDAQYF.

The CDR3 DNA sequence: TGTGCCAGCAGTCTCTACTATAGTCGCCCTGGAGGGACAGACAACACAGATACGCAGTATTTT. This codes for CASSLYYSRPGGTDNTDTQYF. This chain uses TRBV28 with TRBJ2-3; TRBD1 might be the D (7 bases). Trimming took off 5 bases at V and 2 bases at J, with 32 bases between the two ends. The CDR3 contains 21 residues. Germline CDR1 MDHEN, CDR2 SYDVKM.